This T cell receptor (beta chain) came from a study of somatic mutations in cytotoxic T cells in rheumatoid arthritis. This clone occurred once. Germline V gene sequence: CDR1 SGHNT, CDR2 YYREEE (reference sequence). Deletions cut 7 bases from V and 9 bases from J, with 14 bases between. This CDR3 is 12 amino acids long. Clones were read by immunoSEQ multiplex PCR, and TCRdb kept only the in-frame ones, dropping some. Of tens of thousands of clones in the sample, about 81% were seen once. Sequencing was performed on CD8+ T cells sorted from blood. The rearrangement links TRBV5-4 to TRBJ2-1; perhaps D is TRBD1 or TRBD2 (5 bases each). The TCR sequence derives from a man aged 50-60 years in good health. This chain's CDR3 is CASRRGEGEQFF. CDR3 bases: TGTGCCAGCCGTAGGGGAGAGGGTGAGCAGTTCTTC.